These T cell receptor beta chains were read from a single sample in a study of blood T cell repertoires in COVID-19. Assay used: immunoSEQ multiplex PCR; TCRdb lists only in-frame clones, some missing. The data show about 120,000 clones, about three quarters seen once. The sequencing input was peripheral blood. All receptors come from a woman in her 70s with acute or convalescent COVID-19. The CDR3 runs from the conserved cysteine through the conserved F or W. The D gene is left open where the match is weak. Clone size is given for some rows only: seen once, a few or many times, or a class if the clone is expanded.

TGTGCCAGCAGTTTTTCCCTCGGGAATTGGAATGAGCAGTTCTTC | CASSFSLGNWNEQFF | TRBV27 | . | once | TRBJ2-1
TGTGCCAGCAGTTTATGGTGGGGTCGCCCAGGGGCTAATGAAAAACTGTTTTTT | CASSLWWGRPGANEKLFF | TRBV27 | . | . | TRBJ1-4
TGTGCCTGGAGTGTAGTGGCGGGAGGCGAGCAGTACTTC | CAWSVVAGGEQYF | TRBV30 | TRBD2 | . | TRBJ2-7
TGTGCCAGCAGTTACAAGGAGGACAGGGGCTACGAGCAGTACTTC | CASSYKEDRGYEQYF | TRBV6-2/TRBV6-3 | TRBD1 | few | TRBJ2-7
TGTGCCAGCAGTTTGGCGGGCGTACCCGGGGAGCTGTTTTTT | CASSLAGVPGELFF | TRBV27 | . | many | TRBJ2-2
TGCAGCGTCCAAAAACGGGCAGGGGGCTTCAACACCGGGGAGCTGTTTTTT | CSVQKRAGGFNTGELFF | TRBV29-1 | TRBD1 | many | TRBJ2-2
TGTGCCAGTAGCCCCCGACAGGGGGAGGCCAAAAACATTCAGTACTTC | CASSPRQGEAKNIQYF | TRBV19 | TRBD1 | . | TRBJ2-4
TGTGCCAGCAGTGTTGGCAGGAACGAGCAGTACTTC | CASSVGRNEQYF | TRBV2 | . | few | TRBJ2-7
TGTGCCAGCAGTGAAGGGGCGTGGGGGCTTCAAGAGCAGTACTTC | CASSEGAWGLQEQYF | TRBV6-1 | . | . | TRBJ2-7
TGTGCCAGCGGCTCAGGGTTTACCTACGAGCAGTACTTC | CASGSGFTYEQYF | TRBV6-5 | . | . | TRBJ2-7
TGTGCCACCCCTGAGGGGGCGCACACCGGGGAGCTGTTTTTT | CATPEGAHTGELFF | TRBV10-3 | TRBD1 | . | TRBJ2-2
TGCAGCGCCGCCGGACAGGGGAACACTGAAGCTTTCTTT | CSAAGQGNTEAFF | TRBV29-1 | TRBD1 | . | TRBJ1-1
TGTGCCAGCAGTTACAACAGGGGCACTGAAGCTTTCTTT | CASSYNRGTEAFF | TRBV6-5 | TRBD1 | . | TRBJ1-1
TGTGCCAGTAGTCCGCGGACAGGGGGGTTATCTTTGGACCAAGAGACCCAGTACTTC | CASSPRTGGLSLDQETQYF | TRBV19 | TRBD1 | . | TRBJ2-5
TGTGCCAGCAGCCTTTATAGCGGGAGAAGCTCCTACAATGAGCAGTTCTTC | CASSLYSGRSSYNEQFF | TRBV4-2 | TRBD2 | . | TRBJ2-1
TGTGCCAGCAGAGGACAGGGGGGCAATGAGCAGTTCTTC | CASRGQGGNEQFF | TRBV25-1 | TRBD1 | few | TRBJ2-1
TGCGCCAGCAGCCAAGGGACAGGGGTACAAGAGACCCAGTACTTC | CASSQGTGVQETQYF | TRBV4-1 | TRBD1 | . | TRBJ2-5
TGCAGCGTTGAAACAGGAGCTAACTATGGCTACACCTTC | CSVETGANYGYTF | TRBV29-1 | . | . | TRBJ1-2
TGTGCCAGCTCACAGGGCAGGGAGGGCAATCAGCCCCAGCATTTT | CASSQGREGNQPQHF | TRBV18 | . | few | TRBJ1-5
TGTGCCAGTAGGGACAGACGGAACACTGAAGCTTTCTTT | CASRDRRNTEAFF | TRBV19 | . | . | TRBJ1-1
TGCAGTGCTAGTCCGGGAGGCTATGGCTACACCTTC | CSASPGGYGYTF | TRBV20-1 | . | . | TRBJ1-2
TGTGCCAGCAGCTTTAAGGCTAGCGGGGGCTACGAGCAGTACTTC | CASSFKASGGYEQYF | TRBV7-2 | TRBD2 | few | TRBJ2-7
TGTGCTAGTGGTTCCACCCTAGGAGTAGCGGGAAACACCGGGGAGCTGTTTTTT | CASGSTLGVAGNTGELFF | TRBV12-5 | TRBD2 | . | TRBJ2-2
TGTGCCAGCAGCGTACTAGGACAGGGGGCTTCGAATGAGCAGTTCTTC | CASSVLGQGASNEQFF | TRBV9 | TRBD1 | once | TRBJ2-1
TGTGCCAGCAGTGTGCCCGGGACAGGGGTCTACGAGCAGTACTTC | CASSVPGTGVYEQYF | TRBV28 | TRBD1 | . | TRBJ2-7
TGCGCCAGCAGCCAGGGGGAGGGGGAGACCCAGTACTTC | CASSQGEGETQYF | TRBV4-3 | TRBD2 | . | TRBJ2-5
TGTGCCAGCAGCGTCTCCCCGGGACAGGGGGCATACTATGGCTACACCTTC | CASSVSPGQGAYYGYTF | TRBV9 | TRBD1 | . | TRBJ1-2
TGTGCCAGCAGCCCCCAAGCGGGAGGGCCTACAGATACGCAGTATTTT | CASSPQAGGPTDTQYF | TRBV7-3 | TRBD2 | . | TRBJ2-3